This entry concerns a single TCR beta chain. Clones were sequenced by immunoSEQ multiplex PCR, and TCRdb holds only the in-frame ones, with some missing. There are about 130,000 clones in the sample; 75% to 95% occur only once, and more than 2% lies in the top ten. This sample is drawn from a study of control samples from healthy donors and cancer patients. The CDR3 covers 16 residues. V lost 4 bases and J lost 3; bases outside the gene matches: 8. Germline V gene sequence: CDR1 SGHNT, CDR2 YYREEE (reference sequence). The V and J genes are TRBV5-4 and TRBJ2-3; 10 positions match TRBD1. Sequenced input: blood. The TCR was taken from a man aged 18 to 30 in good health. CDR3 residues: CASSPRTGGETDTQYF. The DNA for the CDR3 is TGTGCCAGCAGCCCCCGGACAGGGGGAGAGACAGATACGCAGTATTTT.